The 23 T cell receptor beta chains given below trace back to one sample, sequenced in a study of shared clonotypes between healthy human individuals. Produced via immunoSEQ multiplex PCR; TCRdb's table is partial and in-frame only. Of more than 1 million clones in the sample, around 78% were seen once. Input material: memory CD4+ T cells from PBMCs. The subset here: CD45RA-negative fraction. The receptor set was obtained from a man between 18 and 35 years old in good health. Some clones in this sample may be carry-over from other donors' samples.

This sequence joins TRBV7-9 and TRBJ1-1, with D uncertain. V lost 5 bases and J lost 6, with 7 bases in between. Germline CDR1 reads SEHNR; CDR2 reads FQNEAQ (reference sequence). CDR3 length equals 11 residues. The CDR3 coding sequence is TGTGCCAGCAGCCCCCGTGCTGAAGCTTTCTTT. Protein sequence: CASSPRAEAFF. The full variable domain, with the rest looked up from reference TRBV7-9 and TRBJ1-1, is DTGVSQNPRHKITKRGQNVTFRCDPISEHNRLYWYRQTLGQGPEFLTYFQNEAQLEKSRLLSDRFSAERPKGSFSTLEIQRTEQGDSAMYLCASSPRAEAFFGQGTRLTVV.

The chain employs TRBV5-4 and TRBJ2-1, with 9 bases aligning to TRBD1. The V gene end was trimmed by 2 bases and the J gene end by 3 bases; junction bases not matched to a gene: 3. Germline CDR1 SGHNT, CDR2 YYREEE (reference sequence). This CDR3 comprises 15 residues. CDR3 protein: CASSFRDRVYNEQFF. The CDR3 DNA reads TGTGCCAGCAGCTTCCGGGACAGGGTCTACAATGAGCAGTTCTTC.

V gene TRBV5-1 combines with J gene TRBJ1-5; perhaps TRBD1 as D (6 bases). The germline V gene has CDR1 SGHRS and CDR2 YFSETQ. The CDR3 has 15 residues. V lost 0 bases and J 6 bases, leaving 13 bases between the germline ends. The CDR3 here is CASSLGQGMGQPQHF. Written as DNA, the CDR3 is TGCGCCAGCAGCTTGGGGCAGGGGATGGGTCAGCCCCAGCATTTT.

J is TRBJ1-5 and V is TRBV28; the D is unclear. Deletions cut 3 bases from V and 5 bases from J, with 11 bases between. Looked up from germline, CDR1 is MDHEN and CDR2 is SYDVKM. The CDR3 contains 14 residues. The chain's CDR3 is CASSLLVGDQPQHF. Here the CDR3 DNA reads TGTGCCAGCAGTTTGTTGGTTGGGGATCAGCCCCAGCATTTT.

This chain uses TRBV6-5 with TRBJ2-7; 7 bases map to TRBD1. Germline assignment: CDR1 MNHEY and CDR2 SVGAGI. The CDR3 sequence is 12 residues long. Trimming at V came to 6 bases and at J to 7 bases, leaving 6 bases not matched to a gene. CDR3 sequence (DNA): TGTGCCAGCAGGGAGACAGGGCGGGAGCAGTACTTC. It encodes CASRETGREQYF.

This chain links TRBV7-2 with TRBJ1-1; D may be TRBD1 (6 bases). Per germline, CDR1 SGHTA and CDR2 FQGNSA. The V end lost 5 bases, the J end lost 10 bases, and 17 bases lay between the germline ends. The CDR3 loop spans 13 amino acids. The CDR3 nucleotides are TGTGCCAGCAGCGCCTGGGGGGCAGATCGAGCTTTCTTT. Protein: CASSAWGADRAFF.

The rearrangement uses TRBV2 and TRBJ1-2; D is unresolved. Germline V lookup: CDR1 SNHLY, CDR2 FYNNEI. V was shortened by 5 bases and J by 0 bases, with 19 bases between the two germline ends. The length of the CDR3 is 17 residues. The CDR3 is CASSSPRTRPTNYGYTF. The DNA for the CDR3 is TGTGCCAGCAGTTCCCCCCGAACAAGGCCCACTAACTATGGCTACACCTTC.

The chain links TRBV4-2 to TRBJ2-2; possible D gene TRBD2, 5 bases. Deletions cut 2 bases from V and 3 bases from J, with 13 bases between. Germline V gene lookup returns CDR1 LGHNA and CDR2 YNFKEQ. The CDR3 has 16 amino acids. CDR3 DNA sequence: TGTGCCAGCAGCCAACGGGCTAGCCGAGACACCGGGGAGCTGTTTTTT. The encoded protein is CASSQRASRDTGELFF.

The chain recombines TRBV9 with TRBJ1-1, with D unclear. Trimming took off 2 bases at V and 1 base at J, with 9 bases between the two ends. Germline V gives CDR1 SGDLS, CDR2 YYNGEE. The CDR3 spans 14 residues. CDR3 sequence (DNA): TGTGCCAGCAGCGTCGAAACAGCGAACACTGAAGCTTTCTTT. Translation: CASSVETANTEAFF.

This clone was detected many times. The rearrangement links TRBV6-1 to TRBJ2-7; D call uncertain. CDR3 length: 14 residues. Trimming shortened V by 10 bases and J by 6 bases, and 22 bases separated the two germline ends. Germline loops: CDR1 MNHNS, CDR2 SASEGT. CDR3: CATQASLLLREQYF. DNA of the CDR3: TGTGCCACCCAGGCCTCCTTGCTTCTTCGCGAGCAGTACTTC.

This sequence joins TRBV10-3 and TRBJ1-4, with 9 positions matching TRBD1. V was clipped by 6 bases and J by 8 bases; unmatched bases: 7. CDR1 and CDR2 (germline): ENHRY, SYGVKD. This CDR3 contains 14 residues. CDR3: CAISLGTGNEKLFF. The CDR3 DNA is TGTGCCATCAGCCTAGGGACAGGGAACGAAAAACTGTTTTTT.

The chain links TRBV28 to TRBJ1-5; unclear D gene. The CDR3 contains 12 residues. V gave up 6 bases and J gave up 5 bases, with 8 bases separating them. The germline CDR1 and CDR2 sequences are MDHEN and SYDVKM. The CDR3 sequence is CASSYRDQPQHF. CDR3 coding DNA: TGTGCCAGCAGCTACCGAGATCAGCCCCAGCATTTT.

The chain links TRBV5-1 to TRBJ2-1, with D hard to call. The CDR3 extends over 15 amino acids. V lost 1 base and J lost 0, with 8 bases in between. The germline V gene encodes CDR1 SGHRS and CDR2 YFSETQ. The DNA of the CDR3 is TGCGCCAGCAGCTTGTTAGAAAACTCCTACAATGAGCAGTTCTTC. Translated: CASSLLENSYNEQFF.

This clone has a count of ten or more. The identical CDR3 is also encoded by other nucleotide sequences in the sample. The genes are TRBV6-1 and TRBJ1-2; D is unclear. The CDR3 length is 11 residues. The ends were cut back, 7 bases at V and 0 bases at J, with 3 bases in the middle. CDR1 MNHNS and CDR2 SASEGT come from the germline V gene. The CDR3 loop reads CASMANYGYTF. The CDR3 region has the DNA TGTGCCAGCATGGCTAACTATGGCTACACCTTC.

This clone was detected only a few times. This chain uses TRBV27 with TRBJ2-3; no clear D. Germline CDR1 is MNHEY and CDR2 is SMNVEV (reference sequence). V shed 4 bases and J shed 0 bases, with 11 bases lying between them. This CDR3 spans 15 amino acids. The CDR3 is CASSSPLTSTDTQYF. The CDR3 DNA is TGTGCCAGCAGTTCCCCGCTGACTAGCACAGATACGCAGTATTTT.

This chain joins TRBV6-1 and TRBJ2-5; possible D gene TRBD2, 5 bases. The CDR3 is made up of 15 amino acids. CDR1 is MNHNS and CDR2 is SASEGT in the germline V gene. With 7 bases removed from V and 5 bases from J, the gap between germline ends came to 20 bases. CDR3 region: CASMINRGGGETQYF. The CDR3 region has the DNA TGTGCCAGCATGATCAACAGAGGAGGCGGCGAGACCCAGTACTTC.

The chain links TRBV5-1 to TRBJ2-2, with D perhaps matching TRBD2 (5 bases). The V gene's germline CDR1 is SGHRS and CDR2 YFSETQ. Trimming took 0 bases from V and 7 from J, leaving 16 bases between them. The CDR3 contains 16 residues. This CDR3 is CASSLEGKSGIGELFF. The CDR3 DNA sequence: TGCGCCAGCAGCTTGGAGGGAAAGAGCGGAATCGGGGAGCTGTTTTTT. The whole variable domain, filled in from reference TRBV5-1 and TRBJ2-2, reads KAGVTQTPRYLIKTRGQQVTLSCSPISGHRSVSWYQQTPGQGLQFLFEYFSETQRNKGNFPGRFSGRQFSNSRSEMNVSTLELGDSALYLCASSLEGKSGIGELFFGEGSRLTVL.

This chain links TRBV28 with TRBJ2-7, with unresolved D. V lost 7 bases and J lost 5, with 21 bases in between. This CDR3 has 15 amino acids. Germline V gives CDR1 MDHEN, CDR2 SYDVKM. This chain's CDR3 is CASKSGLPEGNEQYF. The DNA for the CDR3 is TGTGCCAGCAAGTCCGGGCTCCCAGAAGGTAACGAGCAGTACTTC.

The rearrangement uses TRBV7-2 and TRBJ1-2, with TRBD1 matching 7 bases. Germline CDR1 reads SGHTA; CDR2 reads FQGNSA. There are 14 residues in the CDR3. The junction had 6 bases not matched to a gene; V was cut back by 2 bases and J by 6 bases. CDR3 sequence reads: CASSLLQGEDGYTF. The DNA for the CDR3 is TGTGCCAGCAGCTTATTGCAGGGGGAAGATGGCTACACCTTC.

The chain employs TRBV7-9 and TRBJ2-3; no clear D gene. The germline V and J ends were trimmed by 0 bases and 0 bases, with 16 bases remaining between them. From germline, CDR1 is SEHNR and CDR2 FQNEAQ (reference sequence). The length of the CDR3 is 18 residues. CDR3 nucleotide sequence: TGTGCCAGCAGCTTAGCTTGGACGACGACACTTAGCACAGATACGCAGTATTTT. Its protein product is CASSLAWTTTLSTDTQYF.

The chain employs TRBV14 and TRBJ1-2, with 8 nucleotides matching TRBD1. This CDR3 contains 14 residues. Germline V gene sequence: CDR1 SGHDN, CDR2 FVKESK. V shed 3 bases and J 10 bases; nucleotides not matched to a gene: 10. The CDR3 nucleotides are TGTGCCAGCAGCCAGCTCGGACAGGGATTAGCCTACACCTTC. It is translated as CASSQLGQGLAYTF. The whole variable domain, filled in from reference TRBV14 and TRBJ1-2, reads EAGVTQFPSHSVIEKGQTVTLRCDPISGHDNLYWYRRVMGKEIKFLLHFVKESKQDESGMPNNRFLAERTGGTYSTLKVQPAELEDSGVYFCASSQLGQGLAYTFGSGTRLTVV.

This sequence joins TRBV19 and TRBJ2-1, with D possibly being TRBD2 (6 bases). V lost 6 bases to trimming and J lost 0 bases, with 15 bases between them. CDR1 and CDR2 (germline): LNHDA, SQIVND (reference sequence). CDR3 length: 16 amino acids. CDR3 residues: CASRRRAVSSYNEQFF. The CDR3 DNA sequence: TGTGCCAGTAGAAGGAGGGCGGTTAGCTCCTACAATGAGCAGTTCTTC.

J is TRBJ2-1 and V is TRBV7-9; D uncertain. Germline loops: CDR1 SEHNR, CDR2 FQNEAQ (reference sequence). The CDR3 is 10 amino acids. Trimming pared 5 bases from V and 7 bases from J, leaving 3 bases between. The CDR3 DNA follows: TGTGCCAGCAGCAAGAATGAGCAGTTCTTC. It encodes CASSKNEQFF.